The clone carrying this T cell receptor (beta chain) was recorded many times. Its antigen is as yet unknown. The source of the sample is a study of T cells after yellow fever vaccination. TCRdb re-called the 5' RACE reads through MiXCR, storing one row per CDR3 protein. The sample yields fewer than 350,000 distinct CDR3 sequences, 3.5% to 4.5% seen once. Study observations and caveats: Researchers cautioned that FACS-sorted repertoires could harbor abundant clonotypes contaminating from the bulk population. Most clones from primary vaccination were detected again post-booster (roughly 96% CD4, roughly 90% CD8).

Germline values: CDR1 SGHDT, CDR2 YYEEEE. The V segment lost 1 base and the J segment 5 bases; nucleotides outside the gene matches: 8. This CDR3 has 15 amino acids. The clonotype was recovered from a man in his late teens or twenties who received the YFV17D yellow fever vaccine. V usage is TRBV5-6 and J usage is TRBJ2-5, with 7 bases matching TRBD2. The sequencing here drew on PBMCs, taken 15 days after the yellow fever booster vaccination. CDR3 amino acids: CASSLRAMGGETQYF. Here the CDR3 DNA reads TGTGCCAGCAGCTTGAGAGCCATGGGAGGGGAGACCCAGTACTTC.